The clone carrying this T cell receptor (beta chain) was observed a few times. Its specificity is not known. Germline V gives CDR1 SGHTA, CDR2 FQGNSA. V was clipped by 4 bases and J by 0 bases; unmatched bases: 4. The CDR3 has 16 residues. This sample was included in a study of response to subunit inactivated influenza vaccine. Study outcomes and limitations: The authors offered the suggestion that each seasonal influenza vaccination recruits few new T cells.

MiXCR, run by TCRdb on the RT-PCR reads, gives a single entry per CDR3 protein. Of roughly 570,000 distinct CDR3 sequences listed, around 13% are singletons. The receptor was isolated from a man aged 50-59 years who received an inactivated influenza vaccine. The genes are TRBV7-2 and TRBJ2-4, with 9 bases matching TRBD1. This material consisted of PBMCs from blood, taken 35 to 45 days after vaccination. The CDR3 bases are TGTGCCAGCAGCTCGGGGACAGGGCAAGCCAAAAACATTCAGTACTTC. It codes for CASSSGTGQAKNIQYF.